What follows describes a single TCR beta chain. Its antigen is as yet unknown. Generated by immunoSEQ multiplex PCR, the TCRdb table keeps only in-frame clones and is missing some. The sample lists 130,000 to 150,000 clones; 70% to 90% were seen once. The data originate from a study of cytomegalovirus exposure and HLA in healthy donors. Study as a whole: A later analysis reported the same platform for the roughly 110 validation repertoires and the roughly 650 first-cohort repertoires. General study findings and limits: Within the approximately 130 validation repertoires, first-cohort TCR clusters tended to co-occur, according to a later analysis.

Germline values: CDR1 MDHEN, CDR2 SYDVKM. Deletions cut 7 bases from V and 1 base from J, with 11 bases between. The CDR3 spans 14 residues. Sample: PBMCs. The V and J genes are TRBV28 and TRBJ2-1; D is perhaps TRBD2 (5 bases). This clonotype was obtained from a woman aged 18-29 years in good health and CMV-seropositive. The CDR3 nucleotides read TGTGCCAGCATAAGGAGCGGATCCTACAATGAGCAGTTCTTC. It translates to CASIRSGSYNEQFF.